Sequencing of this TCR beta chain was carried out in a study of CD8 T cells in Susac syndrome. The CDR3 consists of 14 residues. Trimming took 6 bases from V and 2 from J; bases not matched to a gene: 5. Random-hexamer reverse transcription was applied to about 0.5 to 1 ug RNA. TCRdb passed the immunoSEQ multiplex PCR reads through MiXCR, listing each CDR3 protein once. The sample yields 100,000 to 150,000 distinct CDR3 sequences, 94% seen once. In blood CD8+ and CD4+ T cells, TCR beta underwent sequencing. The control participants were healthy donors, and these controls were matched with respect to both age and sex.

The sequenced sample consisted of CD4+ T cells from PBMCs. The chain recombines TRBV12-3 or TRBV12-4 with TRBJ2-5, with 8 bases that match TRBD1. This clonotype was obtained from a human donor in good health. CDR3 coding DNA: TGTGCCAGCAGGACTAGGACAGGGCAAGAGACCCAGTACTTC. Its protein product is CASRTRTGQETQYF.